This T cell receptor beta chain was recorded in a study of blood T cell repertoires in COVID-19. About the research overall: Samples came from the United States, Italy and Spain, spanning acute and convalescent COVID-19.

The V end was cut by 5 bases, the J end by 0 bases, with 19 bases between. Germline CDR1 is LGHDT and CDR2 is YNNKEL (reference sequence). This CDR3 is built from 18 residues. Residents of approximately 25 US areas, aged roughly 18 to 89 years, made up the participants. Cohorts were based on clinical histories the participants reported. Sequenced by immunoSEQ multiplex PCR; TCRdb stores in-frame clones only, minus some. The sample includes roughly 180,000 clones, about 83% of them seen just once. The clonotype originates from a woman aged 45-65 years in a cohort exposed to, infected with or recovered from COVID-19 (not recorded which). Sample: PBMCs or T cells enriched from blood (not recorded which). The V call is TRBV3-1 (or the pseudogene TRBV3-2), the J call TRBJ1-4; possibly TRBD1 for D (6 bases). As DNA, the CDR3 is TGTGCCAGCAGCTCTGCCTTTCAGGGGAGTACAACTAATGAAAAACTGTTTTTT. Translated, it gives CASSSAFQGSTTNEKLFF.